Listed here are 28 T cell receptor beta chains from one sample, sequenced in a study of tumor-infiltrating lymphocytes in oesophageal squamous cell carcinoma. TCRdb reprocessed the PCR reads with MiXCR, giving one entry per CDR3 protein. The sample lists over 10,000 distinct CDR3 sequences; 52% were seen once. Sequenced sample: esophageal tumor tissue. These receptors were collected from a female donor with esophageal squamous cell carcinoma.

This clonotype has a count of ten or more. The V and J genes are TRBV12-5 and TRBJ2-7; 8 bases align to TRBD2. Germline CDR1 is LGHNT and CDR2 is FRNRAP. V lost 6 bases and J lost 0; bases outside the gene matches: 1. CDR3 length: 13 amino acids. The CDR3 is CASGRGDSYEQYF. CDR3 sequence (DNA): TGTGCTAGTGGGCGGGGGGACTCCTACGAGCAGTACTTC.

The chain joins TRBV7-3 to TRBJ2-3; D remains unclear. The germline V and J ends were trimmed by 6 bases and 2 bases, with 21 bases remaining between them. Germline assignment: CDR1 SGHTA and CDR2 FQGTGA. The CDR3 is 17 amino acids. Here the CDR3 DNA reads TGTGCCAGCAGTCTCACAGCCCGGTCGACCTACACAGATACGCAGTATTTT. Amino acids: CASSLTARSTYTDTQYF.

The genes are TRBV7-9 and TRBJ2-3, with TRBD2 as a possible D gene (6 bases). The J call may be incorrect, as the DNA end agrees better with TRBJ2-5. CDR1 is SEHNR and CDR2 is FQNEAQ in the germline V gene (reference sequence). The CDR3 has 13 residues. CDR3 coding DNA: TGTGCCAGCAGGGGCGGGGCCGGGGAGACCCAGTACTTC. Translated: CASRGGAGETQYF.

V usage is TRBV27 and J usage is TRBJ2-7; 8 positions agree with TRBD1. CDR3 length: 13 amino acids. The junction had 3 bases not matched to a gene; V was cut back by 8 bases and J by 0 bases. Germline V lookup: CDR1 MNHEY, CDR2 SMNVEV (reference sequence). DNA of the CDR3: TGTGCCAGCGGGACAGGAGCCTCCTACGAGCAGTACTTC. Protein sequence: CASGTGASYEQYF.

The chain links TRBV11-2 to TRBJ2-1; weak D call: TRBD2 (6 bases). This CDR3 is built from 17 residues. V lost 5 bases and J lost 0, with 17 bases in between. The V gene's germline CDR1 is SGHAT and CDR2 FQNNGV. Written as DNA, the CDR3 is TGTGCCAGCAGCCCGGGCGGGGCGGGGTCCTCCTACAATGAGCAGTTCTTC. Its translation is CASSPGGAGSSYNEQFF.

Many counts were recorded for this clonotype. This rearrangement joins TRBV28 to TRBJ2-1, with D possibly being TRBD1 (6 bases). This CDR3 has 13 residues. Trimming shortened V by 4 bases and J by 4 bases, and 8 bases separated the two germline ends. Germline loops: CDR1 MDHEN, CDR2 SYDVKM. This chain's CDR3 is CASSSQGYNEQFF. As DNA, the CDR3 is TGTGCCAGCAGTTCACAGGGTTACAATGAGCAGTTCTTC.

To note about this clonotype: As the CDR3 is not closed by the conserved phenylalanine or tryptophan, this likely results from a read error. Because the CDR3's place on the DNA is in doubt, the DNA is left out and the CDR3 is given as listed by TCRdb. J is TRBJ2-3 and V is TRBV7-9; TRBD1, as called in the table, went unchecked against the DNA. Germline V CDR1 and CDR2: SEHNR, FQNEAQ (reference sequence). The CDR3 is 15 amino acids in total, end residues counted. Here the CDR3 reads CATRDSLQETQYFGP.

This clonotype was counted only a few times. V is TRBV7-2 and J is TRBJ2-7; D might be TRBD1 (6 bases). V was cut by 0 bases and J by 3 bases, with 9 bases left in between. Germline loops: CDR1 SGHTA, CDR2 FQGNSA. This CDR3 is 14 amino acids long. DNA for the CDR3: TGTGCCAGCAGCTTAGCTAGGGGGAGCTACGAGCAGTACTTC. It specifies CASSLARGSYEQYF.

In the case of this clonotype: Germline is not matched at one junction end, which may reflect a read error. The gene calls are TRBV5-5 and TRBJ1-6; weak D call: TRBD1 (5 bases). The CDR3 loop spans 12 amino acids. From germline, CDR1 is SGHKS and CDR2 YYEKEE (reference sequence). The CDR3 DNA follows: TGTGCCAGCAGCGGCGACAGCTACGAGCAGTACTTT. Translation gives CASSGDSYEQYF.

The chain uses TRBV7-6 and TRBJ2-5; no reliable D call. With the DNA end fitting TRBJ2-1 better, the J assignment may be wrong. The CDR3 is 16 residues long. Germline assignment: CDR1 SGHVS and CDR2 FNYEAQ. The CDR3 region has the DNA TGTGCCAGCAGCTTAGGATCGGCATATTCCTACAATGAGCAGTTCTTC. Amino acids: CASSLGSAYSYNEQFF.

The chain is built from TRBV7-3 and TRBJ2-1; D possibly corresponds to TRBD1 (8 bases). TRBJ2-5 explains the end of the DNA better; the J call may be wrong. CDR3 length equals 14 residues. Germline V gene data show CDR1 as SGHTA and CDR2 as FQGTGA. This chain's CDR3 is CASSPRGRGETQYF. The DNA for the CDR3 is TGTGCCAGCAGCCCCAGGGGGCGGGGGGAGACCCAGTACTTC.

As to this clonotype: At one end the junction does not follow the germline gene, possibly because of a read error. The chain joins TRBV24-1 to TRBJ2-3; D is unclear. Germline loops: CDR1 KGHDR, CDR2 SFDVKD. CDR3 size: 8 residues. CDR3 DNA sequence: TGTGCCACCAGTGATTTGCTCTTT. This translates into CATSDLLF.

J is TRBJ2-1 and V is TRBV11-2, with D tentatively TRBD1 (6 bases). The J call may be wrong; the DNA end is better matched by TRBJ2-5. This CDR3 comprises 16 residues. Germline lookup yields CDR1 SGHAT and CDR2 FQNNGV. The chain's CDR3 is CASSLGVGTSQETQYF. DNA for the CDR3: TGTGCCAGCAGCTTAGGGGTCGGGACAAGTCAAGAGACCCAGTACTTC.

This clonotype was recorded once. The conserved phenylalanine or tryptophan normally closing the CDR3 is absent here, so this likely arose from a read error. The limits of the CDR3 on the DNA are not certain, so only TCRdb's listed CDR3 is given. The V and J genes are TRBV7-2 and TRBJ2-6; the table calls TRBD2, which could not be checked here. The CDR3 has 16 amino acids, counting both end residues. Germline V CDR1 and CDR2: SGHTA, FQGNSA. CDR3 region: CASSTTTSTDTQYFGA.

CDR3 residues: CASSWVAGASSYEQYF. Written as DNA, the CDR3 is TGTGCCAGCAGCTGGGTAGCGGGGGCTTCTTCCTACGAGCAGTACTTC. The chain employs TRBV28 and TRBJ2-5; 9 nucleotides match TRBD2. The J call may be in error: the DNA end matches TRBJ2-7 better. CDR3 length equals 16 residues. Germline V gives CDR1 MDHEN, CDR2 SYDVKM.

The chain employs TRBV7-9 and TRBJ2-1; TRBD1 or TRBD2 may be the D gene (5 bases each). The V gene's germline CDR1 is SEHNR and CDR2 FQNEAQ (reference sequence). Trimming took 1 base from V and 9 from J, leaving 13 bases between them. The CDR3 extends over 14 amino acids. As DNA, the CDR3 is TGTGCCAGCAGCTTAGGTTACGGGGCAGGTGAGCAGTTCTTC. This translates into CASSLGYGAGEQFF.

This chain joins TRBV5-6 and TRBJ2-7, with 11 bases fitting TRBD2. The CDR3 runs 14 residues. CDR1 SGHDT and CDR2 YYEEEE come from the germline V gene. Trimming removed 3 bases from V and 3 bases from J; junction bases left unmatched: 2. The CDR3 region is CASSSGTSGYEQYF. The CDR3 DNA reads TGTGCCAGCAGCTCGGGGACTAGCGGCTACGAGCAGTACTTC.

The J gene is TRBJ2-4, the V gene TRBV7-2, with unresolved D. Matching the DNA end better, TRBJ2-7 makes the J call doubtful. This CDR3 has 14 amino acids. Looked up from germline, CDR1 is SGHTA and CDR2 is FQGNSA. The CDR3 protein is CASSRERNNYEQYF. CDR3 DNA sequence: TGTGCCAGCAGCCGCGAACGCAACAACTACGAGCAGTACTTC.

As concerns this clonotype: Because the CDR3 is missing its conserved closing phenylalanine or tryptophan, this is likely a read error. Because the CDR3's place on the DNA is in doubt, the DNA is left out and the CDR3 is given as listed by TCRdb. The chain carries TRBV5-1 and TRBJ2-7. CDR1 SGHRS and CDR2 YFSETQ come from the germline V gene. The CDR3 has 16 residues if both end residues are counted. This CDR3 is CASSLEARIYGYTFGS.

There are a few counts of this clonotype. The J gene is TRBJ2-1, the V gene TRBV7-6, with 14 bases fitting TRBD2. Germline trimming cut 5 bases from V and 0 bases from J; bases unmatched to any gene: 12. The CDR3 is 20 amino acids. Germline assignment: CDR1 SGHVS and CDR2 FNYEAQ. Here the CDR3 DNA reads TGTGCCAGCAGCGGGGCACCGGGACTAGCGGGAGAGCTCTCCTACAATGAGCAGTTCTTC. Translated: CASSGAPGLAGELSYNEQFF.

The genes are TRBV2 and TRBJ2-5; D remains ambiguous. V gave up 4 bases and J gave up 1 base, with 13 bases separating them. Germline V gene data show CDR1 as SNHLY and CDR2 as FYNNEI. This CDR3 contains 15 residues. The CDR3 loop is CASSVDSTGQETQYF. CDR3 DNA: TGTGCCAGCAGTGTAGATTCGACTGGCCAAGAGACCCAGTACTTC.

The CDR3 sequence is CASSSRLAGGITDTQYF. Here the CDR3 DNA reads TGTGCCAGCAGCTCAAGACTAGCGGGAGGGATCACAGATACGCAGTATTTT. V and J are TRBV7-6 and TRBJ2-3; 14 nucleotides agree with TRBD2. Trimming at V came to 4 bases and at J to 2 bases, leaving 5 bases not matched to a gene. This CDR3 is 17 amino acids long. Looked up from germline, CDR1 is SGHVS and CDR2 is FNYEAQ.

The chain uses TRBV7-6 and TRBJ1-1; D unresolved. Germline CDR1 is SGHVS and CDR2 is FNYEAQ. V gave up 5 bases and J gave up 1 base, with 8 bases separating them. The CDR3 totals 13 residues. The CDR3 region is CASSEYRNTEAFF. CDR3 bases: TGTGCCAGCAGCGAATACAGGAACACTGAAGCTTTCTTT. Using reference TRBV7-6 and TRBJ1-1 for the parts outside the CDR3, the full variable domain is GAGVSQSPRYKVTKRGQDVALRCDPISGHVSLYWYRQALGQGPEFLTYFNYEAQQDKSGLPNDRFSAERPEGSISTLTIQRTEQRDSAMYRCASSEYRNTEAFFGQGTRLTVV.

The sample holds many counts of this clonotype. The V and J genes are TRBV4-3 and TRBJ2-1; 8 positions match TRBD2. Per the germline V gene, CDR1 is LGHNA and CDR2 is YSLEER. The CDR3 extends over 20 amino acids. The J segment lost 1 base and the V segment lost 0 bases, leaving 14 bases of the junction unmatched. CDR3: CASSQDDVLAGWGSYNEQFF. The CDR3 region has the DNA TGCGCCAGCAGCCAAGATGACGTTTTAGCGGGGTGGGGTTCCTACAATGAGCAGTTCTTC.

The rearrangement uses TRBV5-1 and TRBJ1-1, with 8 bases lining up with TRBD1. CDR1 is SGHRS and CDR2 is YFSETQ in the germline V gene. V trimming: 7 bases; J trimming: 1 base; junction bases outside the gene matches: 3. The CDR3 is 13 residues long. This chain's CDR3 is CASQGAGNTEAFF. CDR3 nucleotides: TGCGCCAGCCAGGGGGCGGGGAACACTGAAGCTTTCTTT.

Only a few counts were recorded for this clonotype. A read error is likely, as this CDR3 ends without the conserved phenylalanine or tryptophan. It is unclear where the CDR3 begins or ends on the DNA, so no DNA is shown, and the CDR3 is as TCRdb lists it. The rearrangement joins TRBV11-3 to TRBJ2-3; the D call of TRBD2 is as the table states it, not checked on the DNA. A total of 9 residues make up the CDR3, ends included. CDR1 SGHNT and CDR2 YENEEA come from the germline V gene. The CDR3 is CASSLTGLS.

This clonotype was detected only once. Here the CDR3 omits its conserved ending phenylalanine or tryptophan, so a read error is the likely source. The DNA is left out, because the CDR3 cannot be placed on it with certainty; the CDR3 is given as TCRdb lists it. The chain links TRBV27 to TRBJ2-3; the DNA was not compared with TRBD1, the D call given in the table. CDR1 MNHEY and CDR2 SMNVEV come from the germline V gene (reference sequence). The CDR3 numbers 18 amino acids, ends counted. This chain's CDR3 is CASSLGGQAFYNEQFFGP.

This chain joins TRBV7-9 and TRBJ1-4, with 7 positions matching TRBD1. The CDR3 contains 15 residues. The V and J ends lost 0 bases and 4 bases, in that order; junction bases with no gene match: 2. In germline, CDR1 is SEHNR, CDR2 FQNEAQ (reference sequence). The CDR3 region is CASSLAQGGNEKLFF. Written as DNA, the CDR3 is TGTGCCAGCAGCTTAGCGCAGGGGGGTAATGAAAAACTGTTTTTT.